This TCR beta chain was recorded in a study of blood T cell repertoires in COVID-19. On the study more broadly: From the United States, Italy and Spain came samples of acute and convalescent COVID-19. PBMCs, B-cell-depleted T cells, or T cells provided the cDNA or gDNA that made up the material.

The age range of participants was about 18 to 100 years, with residence in about 25 US areas. Categorization into cohorts depended on clinical history that participants reported. The assay was immunoSEQ multiplex PCR, and TCRdb's table has in-frame clones only and misses some. The profile shows 140,000 to 150,000 clones, roughly 90% of them singletons. Germline CDR1 is LGHDT and CDR2 is YNNKEL (reference sequence). V shed 0 bases and J 3 bases; nucleotides not matched to a gene: 6. The CDR3 is 16 amino acids. The sequenced material came from PBMCs or T cells enriched from blood (not recorded which). This clonotype was sampled from a woman aged 30 to 39 with acute COVID-19. This chain connects TRBV3-1 (or the pseudogene TRBV3-2) to TRBJ2-3; 7 bases match TRBD2. CDR3 in DNA: TGTGCCAGCAGCCAAGATGTTGCGGGAGCTACAGATACGCAGTATTTT. Translation gives CASSQDVAGATDTQYF.